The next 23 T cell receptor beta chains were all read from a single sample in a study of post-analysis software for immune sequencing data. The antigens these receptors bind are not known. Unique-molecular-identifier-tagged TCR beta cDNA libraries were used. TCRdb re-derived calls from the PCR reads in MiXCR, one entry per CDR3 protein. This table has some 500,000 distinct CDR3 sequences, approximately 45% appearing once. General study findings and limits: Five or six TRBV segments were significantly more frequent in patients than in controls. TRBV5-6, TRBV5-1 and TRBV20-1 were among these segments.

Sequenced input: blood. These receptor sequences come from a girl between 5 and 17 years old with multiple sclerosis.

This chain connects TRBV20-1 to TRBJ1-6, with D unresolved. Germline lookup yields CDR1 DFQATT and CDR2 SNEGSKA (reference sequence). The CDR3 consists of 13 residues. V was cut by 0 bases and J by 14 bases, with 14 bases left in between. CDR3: CSARDPPTSTLHF. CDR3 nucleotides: TGCAGTGCTAGAGATCCCCCGACATCTACCCTCCACTTT.

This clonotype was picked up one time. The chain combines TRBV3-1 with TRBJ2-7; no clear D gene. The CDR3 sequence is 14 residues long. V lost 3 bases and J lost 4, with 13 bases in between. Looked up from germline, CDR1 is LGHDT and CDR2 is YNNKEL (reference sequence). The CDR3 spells CASSHWDREYEQYF. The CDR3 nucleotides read TGTGCCAGCAGCCACTGGGATCGTGAATACGAGCAGTACTTC.

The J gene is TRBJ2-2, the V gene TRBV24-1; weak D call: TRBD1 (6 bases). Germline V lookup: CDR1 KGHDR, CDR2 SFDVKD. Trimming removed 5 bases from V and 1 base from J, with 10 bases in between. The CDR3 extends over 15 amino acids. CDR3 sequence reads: CATSAPDRNTGELFF. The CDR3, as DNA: TGTGCCACCAGTGCCCCGGACAGGAACACCGGGGAGCTGTTTTTT.

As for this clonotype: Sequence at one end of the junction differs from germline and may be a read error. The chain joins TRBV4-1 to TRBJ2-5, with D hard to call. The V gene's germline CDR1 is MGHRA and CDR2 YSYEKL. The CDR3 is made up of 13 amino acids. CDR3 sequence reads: CANSLIGGETQYF. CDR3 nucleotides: TGCGCCAACAGCCTTATAGGTGGAGAGACCCAGTACTTC.

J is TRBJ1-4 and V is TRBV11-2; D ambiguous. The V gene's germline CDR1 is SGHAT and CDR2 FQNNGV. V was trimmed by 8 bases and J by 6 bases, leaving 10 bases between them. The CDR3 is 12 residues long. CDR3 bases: TGTGCCAGCGGGCGGGGAGATGAAAAACTGTTTTTT. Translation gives CASGRGDEKLFF.

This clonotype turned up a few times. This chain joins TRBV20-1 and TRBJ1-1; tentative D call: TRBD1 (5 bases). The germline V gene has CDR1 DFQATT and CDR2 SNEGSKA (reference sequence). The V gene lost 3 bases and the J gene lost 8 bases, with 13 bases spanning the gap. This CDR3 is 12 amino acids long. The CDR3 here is CSASRPGKEAFF. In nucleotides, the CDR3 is TGCAGTGCTAGTAGGCCAGGGAAGGAAGCTTTCTTT.

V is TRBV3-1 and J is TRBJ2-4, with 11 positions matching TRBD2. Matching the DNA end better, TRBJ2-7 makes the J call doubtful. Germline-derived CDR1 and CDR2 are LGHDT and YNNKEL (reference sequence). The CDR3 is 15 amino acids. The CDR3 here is CASSQGGLAAYEQYF. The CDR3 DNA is TGTGCCAGCAGCCAAGGGGGACTAGCGGCCTACGAGCAGTACTTC.

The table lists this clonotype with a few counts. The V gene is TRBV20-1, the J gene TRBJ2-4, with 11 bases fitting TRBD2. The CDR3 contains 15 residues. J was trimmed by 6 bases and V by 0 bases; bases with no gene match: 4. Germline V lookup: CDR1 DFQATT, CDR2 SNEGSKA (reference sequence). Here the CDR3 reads CSARDLGLAGNIQYF. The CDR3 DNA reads TGCAGTGCTAGAGATCTCGGACTAGCGGGAAACATTCAGTACTTC.

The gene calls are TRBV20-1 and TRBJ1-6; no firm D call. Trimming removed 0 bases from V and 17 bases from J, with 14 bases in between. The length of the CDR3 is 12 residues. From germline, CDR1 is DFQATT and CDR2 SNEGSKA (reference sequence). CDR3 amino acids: CSARDNGPGVHF. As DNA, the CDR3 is TGCAGTGCTAGAGATAATGGCCCCGGCGTCCACTTT.

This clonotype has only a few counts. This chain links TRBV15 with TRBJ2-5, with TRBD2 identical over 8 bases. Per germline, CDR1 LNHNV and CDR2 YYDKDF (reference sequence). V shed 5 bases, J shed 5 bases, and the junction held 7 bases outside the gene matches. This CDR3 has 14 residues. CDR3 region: CATSSSGSWETQYF. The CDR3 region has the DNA TGTGCCACCAGCTCAAGCGGGAGTTGGGAGACCCAGTACTTC.

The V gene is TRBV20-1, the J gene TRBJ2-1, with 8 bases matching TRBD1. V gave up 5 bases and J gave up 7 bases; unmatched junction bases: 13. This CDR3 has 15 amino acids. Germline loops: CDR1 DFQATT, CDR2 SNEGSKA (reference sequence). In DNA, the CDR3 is TGCAGTGCTTTTCCAGCCGGGACAGGTCGGAATGAGCAGTTCTTC. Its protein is CSAFPAGTGRNEQFF.

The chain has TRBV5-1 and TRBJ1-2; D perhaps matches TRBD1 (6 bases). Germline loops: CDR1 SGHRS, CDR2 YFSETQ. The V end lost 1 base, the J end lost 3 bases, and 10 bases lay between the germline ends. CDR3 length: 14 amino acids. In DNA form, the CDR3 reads TGCGCCAGCAGCTTGCAGGGGAGGGACTATGGCTACACCTTC. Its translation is CASSLQGRDYGYTF.

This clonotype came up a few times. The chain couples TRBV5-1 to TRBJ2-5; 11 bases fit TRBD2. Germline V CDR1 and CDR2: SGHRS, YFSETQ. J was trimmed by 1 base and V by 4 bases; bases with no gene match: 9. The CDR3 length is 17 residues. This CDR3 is CASSPTLAGGLQETQYF. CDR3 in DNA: TGCGCCAGCAGCCCTACTCTAGCGGGAGGACTCCAAGAGACCCAGTACTTC.

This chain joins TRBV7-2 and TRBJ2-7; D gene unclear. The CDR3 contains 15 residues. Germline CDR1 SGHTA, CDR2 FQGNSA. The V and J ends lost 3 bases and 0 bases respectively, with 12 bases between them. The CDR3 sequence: CASSLGLGGSYEQYF. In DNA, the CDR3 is TGTGCCAGCAGCTTGGGTTTGGGCGGCTCCTACGAGCAGTACTTC.

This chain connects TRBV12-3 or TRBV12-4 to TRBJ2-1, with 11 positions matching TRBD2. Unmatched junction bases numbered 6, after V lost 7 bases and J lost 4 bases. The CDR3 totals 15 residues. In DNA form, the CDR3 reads TGTGCCAGCATCAGGACTAGCGGGCTTTACAATGAGCAGTTCTTC. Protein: CASIRTSGLYNEQFF.

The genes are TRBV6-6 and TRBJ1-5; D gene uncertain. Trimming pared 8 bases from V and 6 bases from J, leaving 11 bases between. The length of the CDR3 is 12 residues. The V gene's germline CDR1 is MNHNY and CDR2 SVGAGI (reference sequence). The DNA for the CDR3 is TGTGCCAGCCATTCAGACGGTCAGCCCCAGCATTTT. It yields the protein CASHSDGQPQHF.

The CDR3 spells CSAHSGLTASDTQYF. In DNA form, the CDR3 reads TGCAGTGCTCATTCGGGTCTCACGGCCTCAGATACGCAGTATTTT. This chain uses TRBV20-1 with TRBJ2-3, with no clear D. This CDR3 is 15 amino acids long. Trimming removed 5 bases from V and 4 bases from J, with 19 bases in between. Germline values: CDR1 DFQATT, CDR2 SNEGSKA (reference sequence).

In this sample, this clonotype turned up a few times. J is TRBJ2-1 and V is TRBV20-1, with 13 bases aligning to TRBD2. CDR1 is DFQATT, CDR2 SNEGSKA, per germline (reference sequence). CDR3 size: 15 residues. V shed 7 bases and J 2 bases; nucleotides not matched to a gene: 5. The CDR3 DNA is TGCAGTGTAAGGACTAGCGGGAGTACCTACAATGAGCAGTTCTTC. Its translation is CSVRTSGSTYNEQFF.

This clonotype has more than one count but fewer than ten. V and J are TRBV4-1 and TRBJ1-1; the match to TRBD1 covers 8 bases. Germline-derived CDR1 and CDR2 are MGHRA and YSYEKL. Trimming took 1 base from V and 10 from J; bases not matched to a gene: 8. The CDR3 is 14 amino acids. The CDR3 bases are TGCGCCAGCAGCCAAGGTTTAATTACAGGGGGAGCTTTCTTT. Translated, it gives CASSQGLITGGAFF.

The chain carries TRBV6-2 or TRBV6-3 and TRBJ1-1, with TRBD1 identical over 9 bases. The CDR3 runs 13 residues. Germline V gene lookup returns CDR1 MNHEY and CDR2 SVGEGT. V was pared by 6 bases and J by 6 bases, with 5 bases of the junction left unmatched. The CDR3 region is CASSDRGDAEAFF. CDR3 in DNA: TGTGCCAGCAGCGACAGGGGGGACGCTGAAGCTTTCTTT.

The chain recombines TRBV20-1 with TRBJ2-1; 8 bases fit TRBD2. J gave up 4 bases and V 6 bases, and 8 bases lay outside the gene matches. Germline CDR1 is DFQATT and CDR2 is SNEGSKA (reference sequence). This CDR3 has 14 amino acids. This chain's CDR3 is CSAERIAGYNEQFF. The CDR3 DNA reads TGCAGTGCGGAACGAATAGCGGGATACAATGAGCAGTTCTTC.

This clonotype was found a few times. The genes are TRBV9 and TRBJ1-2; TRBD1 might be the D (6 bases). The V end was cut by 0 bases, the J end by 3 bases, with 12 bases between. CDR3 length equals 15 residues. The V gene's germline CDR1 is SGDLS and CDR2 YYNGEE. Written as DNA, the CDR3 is TGTGCCAGCAGCGTAGATGGGGGGCGCTACTATGGCTACACCTTC. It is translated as CASSVDGGRYYGYTF.

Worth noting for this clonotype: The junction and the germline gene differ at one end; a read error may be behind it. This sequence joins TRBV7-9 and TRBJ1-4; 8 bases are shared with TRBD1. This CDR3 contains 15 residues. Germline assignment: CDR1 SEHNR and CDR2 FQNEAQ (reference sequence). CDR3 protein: CVSSSGGQENEKLFF. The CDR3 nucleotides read TGTGTCAGCAGCTCAGGGGGACAGGAAAATGAAAAACTGTTTTTT.